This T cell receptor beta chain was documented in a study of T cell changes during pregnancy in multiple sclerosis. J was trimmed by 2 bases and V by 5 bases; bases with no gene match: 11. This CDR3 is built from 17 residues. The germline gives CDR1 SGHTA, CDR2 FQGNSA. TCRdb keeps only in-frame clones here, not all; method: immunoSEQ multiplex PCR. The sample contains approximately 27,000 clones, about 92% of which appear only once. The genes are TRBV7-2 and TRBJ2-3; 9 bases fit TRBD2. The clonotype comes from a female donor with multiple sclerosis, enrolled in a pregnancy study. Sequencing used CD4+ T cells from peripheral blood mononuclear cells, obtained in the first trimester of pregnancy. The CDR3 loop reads CASSAAATSGFTDTQYF. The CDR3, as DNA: TGTGCCAGCAGCGCCGCCGCGACTAGCGGATTCACAGATACGCAGTATTTT.